This TCR beta chain is drawn from a study of cytomegalovirus exposure and HLA in healthy donors. After removal of 2 bases from V and 8 bases from J, the junction contained 6 bases not matched to a gene. In germline, CDR1 is ENHRY, CDR2 SYGVKD. This CDR3 contains 15 residues. About this clone: Its antigen is not identified.

These donors counted as nominally healthy when sampled, but unrecorded immune exposures were likely. Primers for the PCR totalled 60 Vbeta and 13 Jbeta. Clones were sequenced by immunoSEQ multiplex PCR, and TCRdb holds only the in-frame ones, with some missing. The sample records about 160,000 clones, 75% to 90% being singletons. Study-level findings and limits: Cytomegalovirus association was assigned to around 150 TCR beta chains.

The chain combines TRBV10-3 with TRBJ1-4; 9 bases map to TRBD1. The sequenced material came from PBMCs. The sequence was obtained from a girl aged 2 to 9 in good health and CMV-seropositive. The CDR3 DNA reads TGTGCCATCAGTGAGGCGGACAGGGGTAAAGAAAAACTGTTTTTT. It yields the protein CAISEADRGKEKLFF.